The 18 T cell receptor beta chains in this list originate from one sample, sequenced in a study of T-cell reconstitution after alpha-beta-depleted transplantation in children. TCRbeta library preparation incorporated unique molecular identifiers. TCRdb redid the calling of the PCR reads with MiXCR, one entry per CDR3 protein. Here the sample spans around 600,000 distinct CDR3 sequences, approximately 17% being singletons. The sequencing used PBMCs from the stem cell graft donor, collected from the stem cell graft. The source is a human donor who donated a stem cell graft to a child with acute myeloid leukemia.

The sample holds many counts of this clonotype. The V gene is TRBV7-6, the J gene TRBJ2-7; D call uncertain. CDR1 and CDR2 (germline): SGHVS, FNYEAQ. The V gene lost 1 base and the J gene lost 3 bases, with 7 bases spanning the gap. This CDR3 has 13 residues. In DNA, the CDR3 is TGTGCCAGCAGCTTAGGGTACAACTACGAGCAGTACTTC. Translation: CASSLGYNYEQYF. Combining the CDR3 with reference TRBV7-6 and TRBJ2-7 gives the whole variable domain GAGVSQSPRYKVTKRGQDVALRCDPISGHVSLYWYRQALGQGPEFLTYFNYEAQQDKSGLPNDRFSAERPEGSISTLTIQRTEQRDSAMYRCASSLGYNYEQYFGPGTRLTVT.

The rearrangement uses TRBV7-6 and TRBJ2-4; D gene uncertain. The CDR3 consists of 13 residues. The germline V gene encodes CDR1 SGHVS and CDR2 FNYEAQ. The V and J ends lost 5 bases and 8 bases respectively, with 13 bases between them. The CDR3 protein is CASSRLSRDIQYF. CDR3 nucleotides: TGTGCCAGCAGCCGGTTAAGCCGGGACATTCAGTACTTC.

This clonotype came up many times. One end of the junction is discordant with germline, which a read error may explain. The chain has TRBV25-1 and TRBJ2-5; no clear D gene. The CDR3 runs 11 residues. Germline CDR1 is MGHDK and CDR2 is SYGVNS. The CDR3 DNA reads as TGCGCCAGCAGTGATGGGGAGACCCAGTACTTC. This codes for CASSDGETQYF.

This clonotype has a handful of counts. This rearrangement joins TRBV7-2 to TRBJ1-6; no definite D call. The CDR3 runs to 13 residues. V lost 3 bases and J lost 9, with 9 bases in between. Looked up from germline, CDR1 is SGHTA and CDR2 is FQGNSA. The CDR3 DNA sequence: TGTGCCAGCAGCTTTAAAGGGCTTTCACCCCTCCACTTT. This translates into CASSFKGLSPLHF.

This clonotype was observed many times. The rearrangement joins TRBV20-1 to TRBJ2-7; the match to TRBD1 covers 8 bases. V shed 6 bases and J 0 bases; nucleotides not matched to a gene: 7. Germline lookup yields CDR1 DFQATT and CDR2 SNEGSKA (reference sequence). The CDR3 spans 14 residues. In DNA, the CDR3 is TGCAGTGCCCAGACAGGGGCCTACTCCTACGAGCAGTACTTC. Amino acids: CSAQTGAYSYEQYF.

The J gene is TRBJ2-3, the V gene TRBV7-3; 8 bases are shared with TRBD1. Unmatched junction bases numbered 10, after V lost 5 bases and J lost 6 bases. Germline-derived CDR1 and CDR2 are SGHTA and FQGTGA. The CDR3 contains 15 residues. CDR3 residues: CASSTTGDTPDTQYF. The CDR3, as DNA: TGTGCCAGCAGCACGACAGGGGATACCCCGGATACGCAGTATTTT.

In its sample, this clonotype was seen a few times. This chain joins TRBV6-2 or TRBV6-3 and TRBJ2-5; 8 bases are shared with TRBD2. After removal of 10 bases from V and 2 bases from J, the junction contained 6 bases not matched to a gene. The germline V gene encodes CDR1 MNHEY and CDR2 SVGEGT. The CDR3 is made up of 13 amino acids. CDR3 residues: CATGGARQETQYF. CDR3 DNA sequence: TGTGCCACGGGGGGGGCAAGACAAGAGACCCAGTACTTC.

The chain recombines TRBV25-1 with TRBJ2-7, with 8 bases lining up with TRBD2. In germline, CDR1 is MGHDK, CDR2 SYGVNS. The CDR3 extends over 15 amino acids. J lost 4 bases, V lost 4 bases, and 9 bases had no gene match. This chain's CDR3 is CASSGLAGRRYEQYV. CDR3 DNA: TGTGCCAGCAGTGGGTTAGCGGGGCGACGATACGAGCAGTACGTC.

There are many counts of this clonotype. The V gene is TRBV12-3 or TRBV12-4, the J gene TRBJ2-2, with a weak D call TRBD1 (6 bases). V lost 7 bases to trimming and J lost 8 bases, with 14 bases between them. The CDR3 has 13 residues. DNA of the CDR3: TGTGCCAGCACCCAGAACAGGGTGGGGGAGCTGTTTTTT. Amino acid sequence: CASTQNRVGELFF.

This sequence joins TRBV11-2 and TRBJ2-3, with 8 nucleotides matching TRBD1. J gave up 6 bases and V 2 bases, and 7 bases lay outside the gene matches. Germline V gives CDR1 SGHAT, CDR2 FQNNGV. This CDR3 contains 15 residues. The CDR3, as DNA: TGTGCCAGCAGCTTACCGGACAGGGTCGTGGATACGCAGTATTTT. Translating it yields CASSLPDRVVDTQYF.

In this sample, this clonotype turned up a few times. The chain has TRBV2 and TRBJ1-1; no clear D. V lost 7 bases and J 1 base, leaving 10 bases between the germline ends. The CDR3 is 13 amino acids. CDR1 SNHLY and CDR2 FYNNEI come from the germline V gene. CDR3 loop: CASNTLRNTEAFF. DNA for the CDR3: TGTGCCAGCAACACCTTGAGGAACACTGAAGCTTTCTTT.

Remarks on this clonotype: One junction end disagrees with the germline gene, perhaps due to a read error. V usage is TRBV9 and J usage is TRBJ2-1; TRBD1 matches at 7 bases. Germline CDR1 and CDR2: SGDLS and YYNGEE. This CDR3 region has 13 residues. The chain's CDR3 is CASSGQGHNGQFF. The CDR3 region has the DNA TGTGCCAGCAGCGGACAGGGCCACAATGGGCAGTTCTTC.

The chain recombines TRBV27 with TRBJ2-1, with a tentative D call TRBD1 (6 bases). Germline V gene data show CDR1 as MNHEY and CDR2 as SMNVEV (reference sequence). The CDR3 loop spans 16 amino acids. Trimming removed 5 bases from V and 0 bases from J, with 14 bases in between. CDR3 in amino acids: CASSPQQGGSYNEQFF. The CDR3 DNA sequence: TGTGCCAGCAGTCCTCAACAGGGCGGCTCCTACAATGAGCAGTTCTTC.

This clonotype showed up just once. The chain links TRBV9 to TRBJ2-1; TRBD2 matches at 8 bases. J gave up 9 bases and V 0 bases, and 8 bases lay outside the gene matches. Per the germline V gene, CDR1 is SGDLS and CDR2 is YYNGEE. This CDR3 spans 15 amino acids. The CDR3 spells CASSVGAGGPGEQFF. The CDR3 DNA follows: TGTGCCAGCAGCGTAGGGGCGGGGGGCCCTGGTGAGCAGTTCTTC.

CDR3 coding DNA: TGTGCCAGCAGTTTAACCAGAGCTCCCACAGATACGCAGTATTTT. This encodes CASSLTRAPTDTQYF. V gene TRBV27 combines with J gene TRBJ2-3, with D unresolved. Trimming left V 2 bases short and J 2 bases short, with 11 bases between. The CDR3 spans 15 residues. In germline, CDR1 is MNHEY, CDR2 SMNVEV (reference sequence).

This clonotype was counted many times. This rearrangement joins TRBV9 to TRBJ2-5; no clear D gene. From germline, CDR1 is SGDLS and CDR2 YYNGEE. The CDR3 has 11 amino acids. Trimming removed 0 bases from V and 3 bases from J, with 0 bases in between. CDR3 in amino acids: CASSVEETQYF. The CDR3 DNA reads TGTGCCAGCAGCGTAGAAGAGACCCAGTACTTC.

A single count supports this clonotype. The CDR3 region has the DNA TGTGCCAGCAGCCAACGGGTAGGACGGCCGCCAGAAGCTTTCTTT. Translation: CASSQRVGRPPEAFF. The rearrangement links TRBV7-2 to TRBJ1-1; no reliable D call. V shed 5 bases and J shed 8 bases, with 21 bases lying between them. In germline, CDR1 is SGHTA, CDR2 FQGNSA. The CDR3 sequence is 15 residues long.

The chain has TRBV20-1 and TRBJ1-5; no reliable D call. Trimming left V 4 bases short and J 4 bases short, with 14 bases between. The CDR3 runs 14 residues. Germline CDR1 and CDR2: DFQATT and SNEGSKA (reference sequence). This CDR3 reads CSATLGSVNQPQHF. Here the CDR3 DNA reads TGCAGTGCTACCCTAGGGAGTGTGAATCAGCCCCAGCATTTT.